Listed here are 23 T cell receptor beta chains from one sample, sequenced in a study of blood T cell repertoires in COVID-19. The method was immunoSEQ multiplex PCR; TCRdb's version includes in-frame clones alone and lacks a portion of them. The data hold 400,000 or so clones, with around nine tenths observed a single time. The sequenced sample consisted of peripheral blood. Receptor source: a young man with COVID-19, enrolled during active disease.

The chain uses TRBV27 and TRBJ1-1; a possible D gene is TRBD1 (6 bases). V was clipped by 8 bases and J by 3 bases, with 16 bases between them. CDR3 length: 14 amino acids. The germline V gene has CDR1 MNHEY and CDR2 SMNVEV (reference sequence). The CDR3 coding sequence is TGTGCCAGCCGCAGGGGTTCCCTGTACACTGAAGCTTTCTTT. It codes for CASRRGSLYTEAFF.

This chain uses TRBV19 with TRBJ2-2, with 8 bases matching TRBD1. J gave up 6 bases and V 6 bases, and 15 bases lay outside the gene matches. Per the germline V gene, CDR1 is LNHDA and CDR2 is SQIVND (reference sequence). This CDR3 spans 17 amino acids. CDR3 nucleotides: TGTGCCAGTAGCCTCAAAGGCGGGCAGGGGGCGGCCGGGGAGCTGTTTTTT. Its translation is CASSLKGGQGAAGELFF.

J is TRBJ2-5 and V is TRBV2; 8 nucleotides align to TRBD2. V gave up 3 bases and J gave up 5 bases; unmatched junction bases: 5. The length of the CDR3 is 14 residues. The germline CDR1 and CDR2 sequences are SNHLY and FYNNEI. The CDR3 protein is CASSDSSGFETQYF. For the CDR3, the DNA is TGTGCCAGCAGTGACTCTAGCGGGTTTGAGACCCAGTACTTC.

The table lists this clone with a count of one. This chain connects TRBV7-9 to TRBJ2-6, with TRBD2 as a possible D gene (5 bases). The CDR3 is made up of 15 amino acids. V lost 5 bases to trimming and J lost 0 bases, with 8 bases between them. Germline V gene sequence: CDR1 SEHNR, CDR2 FQNEAQ (reference sequence). CDR3 residues: CASSQSGSGANVLTF. The CDR3 DNA reads TGTGCCAGCAGCCAGAGCGGCTCTGGGGCCAACGTCCTGACTTTC.

This clone has only one observation. CDR3 protein: CASSYPDRDYGYTF. The CDR3 region has the DNA TGTGCCAGCAGTTACCCGGACAGGGACTATGGCTACACCTTC. The chain uses TRBV6-6 and TRBJ1-2; 8 bases are shared with TRBD1. This CDR3 is built from 14 residues. V shed 2 bases and J 3 bases; nucleotides not matched to a gene: 2. The germline V gene has CDR1 MNHNY and CDR2 SVGAGI (reference sequence).

The chain combines TRBV5-1 with TRBJ2-4; the D gene is possibly TRBD2 (6 bases). This CDR3 comprises 18 residues. Germline CDR1 reads SGHRS; CDR2 reads YFSETQ. V was pared by 3 bases and J by 0 bases, with 19 bases between. The CDR3 bases are TGCGCCAGCAGCTCCCTTGGAGGGAGTGGGCTAGCCAAAAACATTCAGTACTTC. Its protein is CASSSLGGSGLAKNIQYF. Combining the CDR3 with reference TRBV5-1 and TRBJ2-4 gives the whole variable domain KAGVTQTPRYLIKTRGQQVTLSCSPISGHRSVSWYQQTPGQGLQFLFEYFSETQRNKGNFPGRFSGRQFSNSRSEMNVSTLELGDSALYLCASSSLGGSGLAKNIQYFGAGTRLSVL.

This chain joins TRBV5-1 and TRBJ2-1; tentative D call: TRBD2 (6 bases). This CDR3 comprises 15 residues. With 1 base removed from V and 5 bases from J, the gap between germline ends came to 13 bases. Germline V gives CDR1 SGHRS, CDR2 YFSETQ. The CDR3 loop is CASSLSSGPDNEQFF. CDR3 sequence (DNA): TGCGCCAGCAGCTTGAGCAGCGGGCCCGACAATGAGCAGTTCTTC. Complete variable domain (other parts from reference TRBV5-1 and TRBJ2-1): KAGVTQTPRYLIKTRGQQVTLSCSPISGHRSVSWYQQTPGQGLQFLFEYFSETQRNKGNFPGRFSGRQFSNSRSEMNVSTLELGDSALYLCASSLSSGPDNEQFFGPGTRLTVL.

This chain joins TRBV9 and TRBJ2-3; 9 nucleotides line up with TRBD2. V dropped 1 base and J dropped 0; count of bases not matched to a gene: 0. There are 15 residues in the CDR3. Germline values: CDR1 SGDLS, CDR2 YYNGEE. The CDR3 sequence is CASSVLAGSTDTQYF. CDR3 in DNA: TGTGCCAGCAGCGTACTAGCGGGAAGCACAGATACGCAGTATTTT.

The chain employs TRBV7-2 and TRBJ2-2, with 8 bases lining up with TRBD1. This CDR3 spans 14 amino acids. With 6 bases clipped from V and 4 bases from J, the junction kept 4 bases outside the gene matches. Germline CDR1 is SGHTA and CDR2 is FQGNSA. The CDR3 is CASSFQGATGELFF. In DNA, the CDR3 is TGTGCCAGCAGTTTCCAGGGGGCCACCGGGGAGCTGTTTTTT.

The chain carries TRBV6-5 and TRBJ2-7, with TRBD1 matching 10 bases. CDR1 is MNHEY, CDR2 SVGAGI, per germline. Losses at the gene ends were 0 bases for V and 7 bases for J; bases not matched to a gene: 6. The CDR3 sequence is 15 residues long. The CDR3 protein is CASSYSRQGAVEQYF. DNA for the CDR3: TGTGCCAGCAGTTACTCCAGACAGGGGGCGGTGGAGCAGTACTTC.

The rearrangement joins TRBV5-1 to TRBJ2-7; maybe TRBD1 (7 bases). CDR1 is SGHRS and CDR2 is YFSETQ in the germline V gene. The CDR3 consists of 15 residues. V was cut by 2 bases and J by 0 bases, with 12 bases left in between. CDR3 in amino acids: CASSLGGDSSYEQYF. DNA for the CDR3: TGCGCCAGCAGCTTAGGCGGGGACAGCTCCTACGAGCAGTACTTC.

The chain combines TRBV7-2 with TRBJ2-5; 7 bases line up with TRBD2. Losses at the gene ends were 4 bases for V and 5 bases for J; bases not matched to a gene: 4. This CDR3 spans 13 amino acids. CDR1 is SGHTA, CDR2 FQGNSA, per germline. The chain's CDR3 is CASSWDYGETQYF. Written as DNA, the CDR3 is TGTGCCAGCAGCTGGGACTATGGCGAGACCCAGTACTTC.

J is TRBJ2-2 and V is TRBV19, with D uncertain. The CDR3 is 16 residues long. Looked up from germline, CDR1 is LNHDA and CDR2 is SQIVND (reference sequence). The V end lost 5 bases, the J end lost 3 bases, and 16 bases lay between the germline ends. As DNA, the CDR3 is TGTGCCAGTAGTGTTGCGTGGCGGCGAGACACCGGGGAGCTGTTTTTT. It translates to CASSVAWRRDTGELFF.

This chain links TRBV19 with TRBJ2-1; 10 bases fit TRBD2. The CDR3 runs 19 residues. The ends lost 3 bases at V and 6 bases at J; junction bases unmatched: 17. Germline CDR1 is LNHDA and CDR2 is SQIVND (reference sequence). The CDR3 protein is CASSILGPGSGGPGNEQFF. CDR3 coding DNA: TGTGCCAGTAGTATCCTAGGGCCCGGTAGCGGGGGGCCGGGCAATGAGCAGTTCTTC.

The genes are TRBV18 and TRBJ2-3; 10 bases are shared with TRBD2. The ends lost 1 base at V and 5 bases at J; junction bases unmatched: 12. The CDR3 has 18 residues. CDR1 KGHSH and CDR2 LQKENI come from the germline V gene. CDR3 sequence (DNA): TGTGCCAGCTCACCACGTCTTCTGGTAGCGGGGGGAGGAGATACGCAGTATTTT. Amino acids: CASSPRLLVAGGGDTQYF.

This sequence joins TRBV27 and TRBJ1-1; unclear D gene. CDR1 and CDR2 (germline): MNHEY, SMNVEV (reference sequence). The V end was cut by 3 bases, the J end by 0 bases, with 8 bases between. CDR3 length equals 14 residues. In DNA, the CDR3 is TGTGCCAGCAGTTTTAGCGGATTGAACACTGAAGCTTTCTTT. Encoded protein: CASSFSGLNTEAFF.

This clone was picked up one time. The chain recombines TRBV4-1 with TRBJ2-7; 10 bases match TRBD2. J was trimmed by 4 bases and V by 4 bases; bases with no gene match: 4. CDR1 is MGHRA and CDR2 is YSYEKL in the germline V gene. This CDR3 is 14 amino acids long. CDR3 bases: TGCGCCAGCAGCCCCGGGACTAGCGATTACGAGCAGTACTTC. Translated: CASSPGTSDYEQYF.

The chain links TRBV11-2 to TRBJ2-5, with TRBD1 matching over 7 bases. The CDR3 extends over 14 amino acids. Trimming at V came to 5 bases and at J to 2 bases, leaving 5 bases not matched to a gene. The germline V gene has CDR1 SGHAT and CDR2 FQNNGV. For the CDR3, the DNA is TGTGCCAGCAGCCGTGGACAGGTACAAGAGACCCAGTACTTC. Translated, it gives CASSRGQVQETQYF.

The chain has TRBV29-1 and TRBJ1-2; 7 bases are shared with TRBD1. V lost 4 bases to trimming and J lost 7 bases; unmatched junction nucleotides: 6. This CDR3 contains 12 residues. Germline V lookup: CDR1 SQVTM, CDR2 ANQGSEA. The CDR3 DNA reads TGCAGCGTTGGGAGGGGGCGGTTTGGCTACACCTTC. Protein: CSVGRGRFGYTF.

The rearrangement links TRBV11-3 to TRBJ2-3, with TRBD2 matching 7 bases. V was pared by 7 bases and J by 2 bases, with 15 bases of the junction left unmatched. The CDR3 runs to 17 residues. Germline V gene lookup returns CDR1 SGHNT and CDR2 YENEEA. CDR3 DNA sequence: TGTGCCAGCAATCTAAGTGGGGGGGGGAGACCCACAGATACGCAGTATTTT. Translating it yields CASNLSGGGRPTDTQYF.

V and J are TRBV5-4 and TRBJ2-7, with D tentatively TRBD2 (7 bases). Germline CDR1 and CDR2: SGHNT and YYREEE (reference sequence). This CDR3 comprises 14 residues. V dropped 0 bases and J dropped 6 bases, with 13 bases sitting between them. DNA of the CDR3: TGTGCCAGCAGCTTGGCGGGGGGCAGGGTCGAGCAGTACTTC. It is translated as CASSLAGGRVEQYF.

The rearrangement joins TRBV7-8 to TRBJ2-7, with no clear D. The CDR3 is made up of 14 amino acids. CDR1 is SGHVS and CDR2 is FQNEAQ in the germline V gene. The V gene lost 5 bases and the J gene lost 0 bases, with 11 bases spanning the gap. CDR3 region: CASSPSPSSYEQYF. The CDR3 coding sequence is TGTGCCAGCAGCCCGAGCCCTAGCTCCTACGAGCAGTACTTC.

The chain carries TRBV10-1 and TRBJ2-1, with D possibly being TRBD2 (5 bases). V was shortened by 0 bases and J by 1 base, with 10 bases between the two germline ends. The CDR3 contains 16 residues. Germline V gene sequence: CDR1 WNHNN, CDR2 SYGVQD (reference sequence). The CDR3, as DNA: TGCGCCAGCAGTGAGTCGATTGCGGGTTCCTACAATGAGCAGTTCTTC. Translating gives CASSESIAGSYNEQFF.